This T cell receptor (beta chain) stems from a study of CD8 T cells in Susac syndrome. Stable or active relapsing-remitting multiple sclerosis, untreated and meeting revised McDonald criteria, defined the controls. Purification of the CD8+ and CD4+ T cells relied on negative isolation, and TEMRA cells underwent FACS enrichment. CDR1 and CDR2 (germline): SEHNR, FQNEAQ (reference sequence). Trimming removed 1 base at V and 1 base at J, with 6 bases between. The CDR3 consists of 14 residues. Random hexamers primed reverse transcription of roughly 0.5 to 1 ug RNA. The method of amplification for TCR beta CDR3 was immunoSEQ multiplex PCR, covering 54 Vbeta and 13 Jbeta. TCRdb passed the immunoSEQ multiplex PCR reads through MiXCR, listing each CDR3 protein once. Of about 430,000 distinct CDR3 sequences in the sample, around 83% were seen once.

The source of this sequence is a human donor with multiple sclerosis. The sample was CD8+ T cells from PBMCs. The V gene is TRBV7-9, the J gene TRBJ2-3; D is undetermined. CDR3 sequence (DNA): TGTGCCAGCAGCTTAGGGGTAGGCACAGATACGCAGTATTTT. Translating it yields CASSLGVGTDTQYF.